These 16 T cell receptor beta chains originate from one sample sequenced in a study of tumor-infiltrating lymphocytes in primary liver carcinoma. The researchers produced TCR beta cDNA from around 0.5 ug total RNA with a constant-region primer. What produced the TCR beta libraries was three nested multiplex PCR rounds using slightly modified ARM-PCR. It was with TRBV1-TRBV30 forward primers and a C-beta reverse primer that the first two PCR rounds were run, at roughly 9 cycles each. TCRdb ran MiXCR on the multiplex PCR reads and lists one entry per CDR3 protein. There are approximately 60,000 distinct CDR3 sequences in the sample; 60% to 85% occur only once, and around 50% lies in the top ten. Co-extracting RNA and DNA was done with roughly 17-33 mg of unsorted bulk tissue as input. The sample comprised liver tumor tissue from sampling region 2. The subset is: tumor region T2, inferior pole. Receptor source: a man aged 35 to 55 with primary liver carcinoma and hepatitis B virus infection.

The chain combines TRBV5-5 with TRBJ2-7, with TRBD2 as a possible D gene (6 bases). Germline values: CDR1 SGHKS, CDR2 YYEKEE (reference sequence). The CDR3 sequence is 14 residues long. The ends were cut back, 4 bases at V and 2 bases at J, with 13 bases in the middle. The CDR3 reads CASSGLGGTYEQYF. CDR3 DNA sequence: TGTGCCAGCAGCGGTCTAGGAGGGACCTACGAGCAGTACTTC.

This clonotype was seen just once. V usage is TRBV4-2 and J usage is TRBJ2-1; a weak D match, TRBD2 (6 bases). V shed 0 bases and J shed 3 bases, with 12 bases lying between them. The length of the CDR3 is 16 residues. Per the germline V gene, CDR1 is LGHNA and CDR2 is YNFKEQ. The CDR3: CASSQDGGRIYNEQFF. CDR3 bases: TGTGCCAGCAGCCAAGATGGGGGGAGAATCTACAATGAGCAGTTCTTC.

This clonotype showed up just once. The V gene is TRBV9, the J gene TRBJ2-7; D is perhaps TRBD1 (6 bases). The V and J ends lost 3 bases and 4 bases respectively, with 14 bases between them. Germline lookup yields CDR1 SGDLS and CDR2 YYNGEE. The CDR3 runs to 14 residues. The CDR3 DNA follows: TGTGCCAGCAGCGCCGGGACACATAATTACGAGCAGTACTTC. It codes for CASSAGTHNYEQYF. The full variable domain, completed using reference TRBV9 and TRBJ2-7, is DSGVTQTPKHLITATGQRVTLRCSPRSGDLSVYWYQQSLDQGLQFLIQYYNGEERAKGNILERFSAQQFPDLHSELNLSSLELGDSALYFCASSAGTHNYEQYFGPGTRLTVT.

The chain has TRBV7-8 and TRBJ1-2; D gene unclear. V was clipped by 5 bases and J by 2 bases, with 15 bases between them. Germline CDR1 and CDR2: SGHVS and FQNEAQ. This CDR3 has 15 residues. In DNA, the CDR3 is TGTGCCAGCAGCCCCCAGACACGGGTGAACTATGGCTACACCTTC. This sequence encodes CASSPQTRVNYGYTF.

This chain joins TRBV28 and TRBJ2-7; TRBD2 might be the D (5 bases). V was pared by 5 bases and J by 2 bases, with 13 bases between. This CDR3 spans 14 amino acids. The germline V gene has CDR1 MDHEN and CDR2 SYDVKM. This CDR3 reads CASSILVGAYEQYF. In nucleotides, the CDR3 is TGTGCCAGCAGTATCCTAGTGGGAGCCTACGAGCAGTACTTC. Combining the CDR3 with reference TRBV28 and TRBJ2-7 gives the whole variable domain DVKVTQSSRYLVKRTGEKVFLECVQDMDHENMFWYRQDPGLGLRLIYFSYDVKMKEKGDIPEGYSVSREKKERFSLILESASTNQTSMYLCASSILVGAYEQYFGPGTRLTVT.

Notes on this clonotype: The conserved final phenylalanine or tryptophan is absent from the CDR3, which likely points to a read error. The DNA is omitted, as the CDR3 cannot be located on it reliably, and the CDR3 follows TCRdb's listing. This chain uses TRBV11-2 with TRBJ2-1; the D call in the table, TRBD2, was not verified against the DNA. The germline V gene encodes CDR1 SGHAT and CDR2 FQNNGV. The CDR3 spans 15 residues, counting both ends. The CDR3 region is CASSSQREGLGERFI.

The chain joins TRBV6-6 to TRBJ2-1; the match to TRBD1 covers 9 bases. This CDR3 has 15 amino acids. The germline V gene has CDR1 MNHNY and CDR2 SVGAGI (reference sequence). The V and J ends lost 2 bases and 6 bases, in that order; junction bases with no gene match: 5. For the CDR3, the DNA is TGTGCCAGCAGTTACCCGGACAGGGGTGGCAATGAGCAGTTCTTC. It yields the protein CASSYPDRGGNEQFF.

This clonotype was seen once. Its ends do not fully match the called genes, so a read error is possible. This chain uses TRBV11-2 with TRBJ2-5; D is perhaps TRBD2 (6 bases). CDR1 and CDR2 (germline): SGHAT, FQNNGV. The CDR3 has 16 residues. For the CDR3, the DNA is TGTGGCAGCAGCCAGACTCCTGGCGGGGAGAAAGAGATCCAGTACTTC. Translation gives CGSSQTPGGEKEIQYF.

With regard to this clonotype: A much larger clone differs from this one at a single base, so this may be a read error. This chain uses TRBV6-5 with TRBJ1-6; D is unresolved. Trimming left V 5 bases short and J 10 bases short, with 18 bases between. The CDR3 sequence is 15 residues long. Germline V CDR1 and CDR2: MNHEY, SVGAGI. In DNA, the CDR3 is TGTGCCAGCAGTAAAACCCTTATGAAGGAGTCACCCCTCCACTTT. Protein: CASSKTLMKESPLHF.

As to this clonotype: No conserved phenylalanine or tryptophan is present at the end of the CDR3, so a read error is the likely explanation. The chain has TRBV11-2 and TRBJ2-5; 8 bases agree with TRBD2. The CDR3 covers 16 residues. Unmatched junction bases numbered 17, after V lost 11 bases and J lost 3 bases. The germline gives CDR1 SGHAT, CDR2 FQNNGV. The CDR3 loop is CACSQTPGGGKETQYL. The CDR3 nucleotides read TGTGCCTGTAGCCAAACCCCTGGCGGGGGGAAAGAGACCCAGTACTTG.

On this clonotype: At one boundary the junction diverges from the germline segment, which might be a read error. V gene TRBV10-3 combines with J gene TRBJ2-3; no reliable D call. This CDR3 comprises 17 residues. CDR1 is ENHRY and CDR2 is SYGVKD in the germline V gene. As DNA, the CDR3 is TGTGCCATCAGTGAGTCCAAGAGTAACCCTCTGATAGATAAGCAGTATTTC. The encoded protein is CAISESKSNPLIDKQYF.

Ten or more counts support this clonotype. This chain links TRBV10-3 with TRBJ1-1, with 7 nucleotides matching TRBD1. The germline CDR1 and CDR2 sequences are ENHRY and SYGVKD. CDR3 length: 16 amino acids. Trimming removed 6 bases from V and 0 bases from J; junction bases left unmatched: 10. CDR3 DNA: TGTGCCATCAGGGGGAGGTCACAGGGGTTGAACACTGAAGCTTTCTTT. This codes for CAIRGRSQGLNTEAFF.

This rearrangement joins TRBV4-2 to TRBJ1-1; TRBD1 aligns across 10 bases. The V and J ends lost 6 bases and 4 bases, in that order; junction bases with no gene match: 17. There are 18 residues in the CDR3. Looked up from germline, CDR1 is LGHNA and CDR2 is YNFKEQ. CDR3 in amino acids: CASSTHRDRGIFITEAFF. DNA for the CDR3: TGTGCCAGCAGTACTCACCGGGACAGGGGAATTTTCATCACTGAAGCTTTCTTT.

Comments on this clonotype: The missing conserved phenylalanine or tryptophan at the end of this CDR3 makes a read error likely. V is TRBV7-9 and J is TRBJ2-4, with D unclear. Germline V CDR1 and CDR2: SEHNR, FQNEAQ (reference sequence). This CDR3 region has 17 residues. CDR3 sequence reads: CTSSNSLGPIAKNIQYL. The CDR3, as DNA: TGTACCAGCAGTAACTCCCTAGGTCCGATAGCCAAAAACATTCAGTACTTA.

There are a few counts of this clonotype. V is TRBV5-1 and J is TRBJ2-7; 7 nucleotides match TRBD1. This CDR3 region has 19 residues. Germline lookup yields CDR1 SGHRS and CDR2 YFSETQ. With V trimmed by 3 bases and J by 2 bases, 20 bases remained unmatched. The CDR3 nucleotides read TGCGCCAGCAGCTCCCCCAATTCGACAGGGCCCGTAATACCCTACGAGCAGTACTTC. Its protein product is CASSSPNSTGPVIPYEQYF.

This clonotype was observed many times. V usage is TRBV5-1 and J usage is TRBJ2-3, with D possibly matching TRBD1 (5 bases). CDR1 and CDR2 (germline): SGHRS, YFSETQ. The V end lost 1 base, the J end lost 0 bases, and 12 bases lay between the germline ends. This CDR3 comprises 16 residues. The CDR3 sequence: CASSLNGRVSTDTQYF. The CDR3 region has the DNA TGCGCCAGCAGCTTGAACGGCAGGGTAAGCACAGATACGCAGTATTTT.